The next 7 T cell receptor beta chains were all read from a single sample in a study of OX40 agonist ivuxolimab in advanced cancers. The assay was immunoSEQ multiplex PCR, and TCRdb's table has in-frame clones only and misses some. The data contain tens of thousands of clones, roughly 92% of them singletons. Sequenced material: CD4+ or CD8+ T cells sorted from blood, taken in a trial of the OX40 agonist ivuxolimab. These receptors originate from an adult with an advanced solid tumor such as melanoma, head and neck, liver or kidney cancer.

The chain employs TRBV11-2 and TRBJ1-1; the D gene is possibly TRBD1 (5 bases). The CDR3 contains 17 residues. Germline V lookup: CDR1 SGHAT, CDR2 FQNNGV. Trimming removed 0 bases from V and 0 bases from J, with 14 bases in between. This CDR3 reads CASSLDRAKPMNTEAFF. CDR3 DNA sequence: TGTGCCAGCAGCTTAGACAGGGCAAAACCAATGAACACTGAAGCTTTCTTT.

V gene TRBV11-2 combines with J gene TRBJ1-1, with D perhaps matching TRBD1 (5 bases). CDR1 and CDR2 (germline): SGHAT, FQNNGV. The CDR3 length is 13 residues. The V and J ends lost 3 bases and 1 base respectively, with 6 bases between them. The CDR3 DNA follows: TGTGCCAGCAGCTTCAGGGAGAACACTGAAGCTTTCTTT. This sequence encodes CASSFRENTEAFF.

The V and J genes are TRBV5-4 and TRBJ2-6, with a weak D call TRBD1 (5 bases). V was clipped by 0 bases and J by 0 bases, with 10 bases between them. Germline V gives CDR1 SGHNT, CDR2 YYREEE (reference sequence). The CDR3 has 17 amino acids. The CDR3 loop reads CASSLGQRTSGANVLTF. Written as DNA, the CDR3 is TGTGCCAGCAGCTTGGGACAGCGAACCTCTGGGGCCAACGTCCTGACTTTC. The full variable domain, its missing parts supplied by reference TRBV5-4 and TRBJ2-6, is ETGVTQSPTHLIKTRGQQVTLRCSSQSGHNTVSWYQQALGQGPQFIFQYYREEENGRGNFPPRFSGLQFPNYSSELNVNALELDDSALYLCASSLGQRTSGANVLTFGAGSRLTVL.

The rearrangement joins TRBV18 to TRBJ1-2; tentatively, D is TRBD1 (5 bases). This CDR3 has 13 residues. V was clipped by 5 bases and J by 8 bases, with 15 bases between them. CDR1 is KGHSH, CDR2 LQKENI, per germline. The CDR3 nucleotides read TGTGCCAGCTCATTAGGGGCTTCCGACGGCTACACCTTC. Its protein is CASSLGASDGYTF.

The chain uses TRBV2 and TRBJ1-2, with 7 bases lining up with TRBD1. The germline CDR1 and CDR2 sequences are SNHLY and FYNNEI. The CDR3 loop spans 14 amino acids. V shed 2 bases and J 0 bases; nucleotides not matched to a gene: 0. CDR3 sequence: CASSEQGANYGYTF. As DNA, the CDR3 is TGTGCCAGCAGTGAACAGGGGGCTAACTATGGCTACACCTTC.

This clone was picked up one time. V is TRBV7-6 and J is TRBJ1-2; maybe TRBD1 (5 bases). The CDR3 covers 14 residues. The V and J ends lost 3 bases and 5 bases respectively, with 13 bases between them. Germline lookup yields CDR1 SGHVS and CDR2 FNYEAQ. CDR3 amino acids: CASSLGTGRYGYTF. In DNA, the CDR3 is TGTGCCAGCAGCTTGGGGACTGGACGGTATGGCTACACCTTC.

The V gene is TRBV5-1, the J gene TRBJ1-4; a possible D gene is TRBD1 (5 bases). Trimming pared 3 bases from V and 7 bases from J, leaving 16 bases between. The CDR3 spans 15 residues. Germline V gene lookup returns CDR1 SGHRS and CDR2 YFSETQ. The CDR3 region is CASSSPGPGSEKLFF. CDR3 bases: TGCGCCAGCAGCTCCCCAGGGCCGGGTTCTGAAAAACTGTTTTTT.